The present T cell receptor (beta chain) was sequenced within a study of T-cell reconstitution after alpha-beta-depleted transplantation in children. Turning to this clonotype: The antigen is undetermined.

Preparation of the TCRbeta library was carried out with unique molecular identifiers. Via MiXCR, TCRdb re-called the PCR reads, giving one row per CDR3 protein. Among roughly 670,000 distinct CDR3 sequences listed, around 13% were seen once. Study-level results: Among T cells one year after transplant, newly produced cells accounted for most counts and diversity. At around two months after transplant, the alpha-beta T cells were reportedly derived from several hundred expanded clones that came from non-depleted graft cells. At day 60, the high TCRbeta diversity found in some patients originated from recipient T cells and thymic progenitors that had survived.

The CDR3 covers 13 residues. J was trimmed by 8 bases and V by 6 bases; bases with no gene match: 6. Germline V gives CDR1 SGHTA, CDR2 FQGNSA. The receptor was isolated from a girl aged 2-15 years with congenital amegakaryocytic thrombocytopenia, due to receive a stem cell transplant. This chain connects TRBV7-2 to TRBJ1-5; 8 positions match TRBD1. The sequencing used PBMCs, collected before TCRalphabeta/CD19-depleted stem cell transplant. The CDR3: CASRHRGTEPQHF. As DNA, the CDR3 is TGTGCCAGCAGACACAGGGGGACAGAGCCCCAGCATTTT.